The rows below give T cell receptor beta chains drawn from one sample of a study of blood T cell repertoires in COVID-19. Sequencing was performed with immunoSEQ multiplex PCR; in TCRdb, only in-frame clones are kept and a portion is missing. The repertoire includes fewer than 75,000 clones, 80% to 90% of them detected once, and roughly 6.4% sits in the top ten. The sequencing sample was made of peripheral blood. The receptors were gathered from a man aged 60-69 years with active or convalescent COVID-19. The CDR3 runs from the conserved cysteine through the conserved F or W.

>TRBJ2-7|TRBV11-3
CASSLDEGEQYF
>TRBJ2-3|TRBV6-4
CATSRTSGRTDTQYF
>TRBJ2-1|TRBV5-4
CASNYPGLASNEQFF
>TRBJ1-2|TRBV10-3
CAIQSLGGDNYGYTF
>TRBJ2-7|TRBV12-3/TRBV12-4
CASSRYLEQYF
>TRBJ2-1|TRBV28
CASSSHFGRDYNEQFF
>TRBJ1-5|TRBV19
CASTATGGNQPQHF
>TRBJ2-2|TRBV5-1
CASSFSGANTGELFF
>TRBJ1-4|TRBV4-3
CASSLIPGQANEKLFF
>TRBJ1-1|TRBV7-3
CASSLAGVDTEAFF
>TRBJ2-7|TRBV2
CASSGTGGWYEQYF
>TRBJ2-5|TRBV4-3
CASSQGLAGAPPVETQYF
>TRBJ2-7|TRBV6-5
CASTKTAGGVYEQYF
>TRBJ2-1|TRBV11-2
CASSFGGIVNEQFF
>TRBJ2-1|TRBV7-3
CASSLTGGNEQFF
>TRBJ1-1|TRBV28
CASGHPGTGDTEAFF
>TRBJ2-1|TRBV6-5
CASSTLAGGRYEQFF
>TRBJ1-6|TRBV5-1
CASSWTANNNSPLHF
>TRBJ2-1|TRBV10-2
CASSESGTRIYNEQFF
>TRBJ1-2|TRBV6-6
CASSSVTGGDGYTF
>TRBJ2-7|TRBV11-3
CASSARSGSIYEQYF
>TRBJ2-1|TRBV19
CASSSWTSGGNEQFF
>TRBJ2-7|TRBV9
CASSSKHGSSYEQYF
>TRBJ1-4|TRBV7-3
CASSSTGGLNEKLFF
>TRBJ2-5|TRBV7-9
CASSSYRGQETQYF
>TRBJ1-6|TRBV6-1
CASSEAGDSPLHF
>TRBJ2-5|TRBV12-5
CASGLGRGGSTGETQYF
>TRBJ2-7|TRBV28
CASMRQAYEQYF
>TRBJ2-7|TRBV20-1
CSAAQLYEQYF
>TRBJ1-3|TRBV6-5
CASSRGQEGNTIYF
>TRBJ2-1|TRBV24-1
CATSDFGSYNEQFF
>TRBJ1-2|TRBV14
CASSPGYGYTF
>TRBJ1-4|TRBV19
CASSEAGAQEKLFF
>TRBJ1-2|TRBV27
CASSLAGESYGYTF
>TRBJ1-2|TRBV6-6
CASSLTGDFGYTF
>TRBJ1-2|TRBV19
CASSTRDRANYGYTF
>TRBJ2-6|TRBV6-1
CASSEDRRASGANVLTF
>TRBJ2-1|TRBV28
CASSSLAGGRNEQFF
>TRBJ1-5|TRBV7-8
CASSLATDYQPQHF
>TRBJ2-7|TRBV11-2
CASKSTYEQYF
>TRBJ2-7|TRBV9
CASTPTGSSYEQYF
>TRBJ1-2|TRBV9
CASSVEGQPRYGYTF
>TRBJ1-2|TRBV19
CASSIPPTGGGWIGYTF
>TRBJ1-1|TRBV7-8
CASRTRGSTEAFF
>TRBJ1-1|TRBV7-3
CASSLGPQGRNTEAFF
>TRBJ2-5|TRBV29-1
CSVAGTRNYQETQYF
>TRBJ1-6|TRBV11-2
CASRRAYDSPLHF
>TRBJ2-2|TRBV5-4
CASSQESGRASGELFF
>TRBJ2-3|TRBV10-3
CAISEPRGTSTDTQYF
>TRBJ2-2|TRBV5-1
CASSYQGANTGELFF
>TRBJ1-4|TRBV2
CASSTGSTNEKLFF
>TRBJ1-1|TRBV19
CASSPRRQGNTEAFF
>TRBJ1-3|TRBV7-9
CASTEIWSSENTIYF